The rows below give T cell receptor beta chains drawn from one sample of a study of control samples from healthy donors and cancer patients. Some clones are missing from TCRdb's copy, which holds only in-frame ones; the method was immunoSEQ multiplex PCR. The sample lists about 140,000 clones, 90% to 95% seen once, with 13% in the top ten. The sample comprised blood. These receptors were obtained from a man aged 40-49 years in good health. CDR3s include the opening cysteine and the closing phenylalanine or tryptophan. The order of the fields is J gene, D gene, V gene, clone size, CDR3 protein, CDR3 DNA. D genes are given only for firm matches. Part of the rows lack a size; the others show once, few, many or a class for expanded clones.

TRBJ1-3	TRBD1	TRBV5-6	.	CASRGTGAGNTIYF	TGTGCCAGCAGGGGTACAGGGGCTGGAAACACCATATATTTT
TRBJ2-7	.	TRBV5-1	.	CASSLRSYEQYF	TGCGCCAGCAGCTTGCGATCCTACGAGCAGTACTTC
TRBJ2-7	.	TRBV14	.	CASSPDWYEQYF	TGTGCCAGCAGCCCCGACTGGTACGAGCAGTACTTC
TRBJ1-3	TRBD1	TRBV30	few	CAWDRVPGNTIYF	TGTGCCTGGGACAGGGTTCCTGGAAACACCATATATTTT
TRBJ2-2	.	TRBV7-2	.	CASSRKNTGELFF	TGTGCCAGCAGCCGTAAGAACACCGGGGAGCTGTTTTTT
TRBJ2-3	TRBD1	TRBV14	.	CASSHFPGTGGTDTQYF	TGTGCCAGCAGCCATTTTCCCGGGACAGGGGGCACAGATACGCAGTATTTT
TRBJ1-1	.	TRBV7-9	.	CASSVNPEAFF	TGTGCCAGCAGCGTCAATCCTGAAGCTTTCTTT
TRBJ1-2	.	TRBV28	.	CASSPWGKGAYGYTF	TGTGCCAGCAGTCCTTGGGGGAAGGGAGCCTATGGCTACACCTTC
TRBJ1-5	.	TRBV2	.	CASGTRDQPQHF	TGTGCCAGCGGGACCCGAGATCAGCCCCAGCATTTT
TRBJ2-1	.	TRBV23-1	.	CASSQSQGYEQFF	TGCGCCAGCAGTCAGTCTCAGGGCTATGAGCAGTTCTTC
TRBJ1-1	.	TRBV9	.	CASSASREGGTEAFF	TGTGCCAGCAGCGCCTCCAGGGAAGGGGGCACTGAAGCTTTCTTT
TRBJ2-5	.	TRBV5-6	once	CASSFGGRETQYF	TGTGCCAGCAGCTTTGGTGGGAGGGAGACCCAGTACTTC
TRBJ2-7	.	TRBV6-5	.	CASSYGGGGAEQYF	TGTGCCAGCAGTTACGGGGGAGGGGGGGCAGAGCAGTACTTC
TRBJ1-1	.	TRBV6-5	.	CASMRGDLNTEAFF	TGTGCCAGCATGCGAGGGGACCTGAACACTGAAGCTTTCTTT
TRBJ1-4	TRBD1	TRBV5-4	.	CASSSRDRGDEKLFF	TGTGCCAGCAGCTCTCGGGACAGGGGTGATGAAAAACTGTTTTTT
TRBJ2-3	.	TRBV6-1	.	CASSEAGWRETDTQYF	TGTGCCAGCAGTGAAGCCGGATGGAGGGAAACAGATACGCAGTATTTT
TRBJ2-5	TRBD1	TRBV10-3	.	CAISPQGGAKETQYF	TGTGCCATCAGTCCCCAAGGGGGCGCTAAAGAGACCCAGTACTTC
TRBJ2-7	.	TRBV11-2	.	CASTGSYEQYF	TGTGCCAGTACAGGATCCTACGAGCAGTACTTC
TRBJ1-1	.	TRBV6-5	few	CASRDRTTQGGAFF	TGTGCCAGCAGAGATCGGACGACCCAAGGCGGAGCTTTCTTT
TRBJ2-7	.	TRBV2	.	CASRATEQYF	TGTGCCAGCAGAGCTACAGAGCAGTACTTC
TRBJ1-2	.	TRBV2	.	CASSEAVREVGHGYTF	TGTGCCAGCAGTGAAGCGGTCCGGGAAGTCGGCCATGGCTACACCTTC
TRBJ1-4	.	TRBV5-6	.	CASSPGSSNEKLFF	TGTGCCAGCAGTCCGGGAAGTTCAAATGAAAAACTGTTTTTT
TRBJ1-5	.	TRBV10-3	.	CAISGWEDQPQHF	TGTGCCATCAGTGGCTGGGAAGATCAGCCCCAGCATTTT
TRBJ1-2	.	TRBV12-3/TRBV12-4	once	CASSLRENYGYTF	TGTGCCAGCAGTTTGCGGGAAAACTATGGCTACACCTTC
TRBJ2-7	.	TRBV9	.	CASSVGQSTYEQYF	TGTGCCAGCAGCGTAGGACAGTCCACCTACGAGCAGTACTTC
TRBJ2-3	TRBD2	TRBV6-5	.	CASSWTSGGTDTQYF	TGTGCCAGCAGCTGGACTAGCGGGGGCACAGATACGCAGTATTTT
TRBJ2-2	.	TRBV6-5	.	CASSNPGQYTGELFF	TGTGCCAGCAGTAACCCTGGACAGTACACCGGGGAGCTGTTTTTT
TRBJ1-6	.	TRBV6-1	.	CASSELRAQPLHF	TGTGCCAGCAGTGAACTACGGGCCCAACCCCTCCACTTT
TRBJ2-5	.	TRBV3-1/TRBV3-2	.	CASSQDRAIETQYF	TGTGCCAGCAGCCAGGATCGCGCGATAGAGACCCAGTACTTC
TRBJ1-2	.	TRBV5-6	.	CASSYGRNYGYTF	TGTGCCAGCAGTTACGGACGGAACTATGGCTACACCTTC
TRBJ1-1	.	TRBV5-4	.	CASSSTWGGDTEAFF	TGTGCCAGCAGCTCAACATGGGGTGGCGACACTGAAGCTTTCTTT
TRBJ1-5	.	TRBV19	once	CARLPGHFSNQPQHF	TGTGCCCGGCTCCCCGGACACTTTAGCAATCAGCCCCAGCATTTT
TRBJ2-7	.	TRBV13	.	CASRAAGRAAYEQYF	TGTGCCAGCAGAGCGGCGGGCAGGGCAGCCTACGAGCAGTACTTC
TRBJ2-1	.	TRBV5-1	.	CASSLVLQPGASYNEQFF	TGCGCCAGCAGCTTGGTTCTACAGCCAGGGGCGTCCTACAATGAGCAGTTCTTC
TRBJ1-6	.	TRBV7-2	.	CAGQTGTPNSPLHF	TGTGCCGGTCAAACCGGGACGCCTAATTCACCCCTCCACTTT
TRBJ1-6	.	TRBV6-5	.	CASSKPGSYNSPLHF	TGTGCCAGCAGTAAACCGGGGTCGTATAATTCACCCCTCCACTTT
TRBJ1-2	.	TRBV9	.	CATEAVPGAVGYTF	TGTGCCACCGAAGCCGTACCGGGGGCAGTTGGCTACACCTTC
TRBJ2-7	TRBD2	TRBV9	once	CASSVEGTSVYEQYF	TGTGCCAGCAGCGTAGAGGGGACTAGCGTCTACGAGCAGTACTTC
TRBJ2-7	.	TRBV7-9	.	CASSPTKEILPYEQYF	TGTGCCAGCAGCCCTACTAAGGAGATACTACCGTACGAGCAGTACTTC
TRBJ1-5	.	TRBV19	.	CASSRPGDNQPQHF	TGTGCCAGTAGTAGGCCGGGAGACAATCAGCCCCAGCATTTT
TRBJ2-3	TRBD1	TRBV7-3	.	CASSLSGQGADTQYF	TGTGCCAGCAGCTTATCAGGTCAGGGGGCGGATACGCAGTATTTT
TRBJ2-1	TRBD2	TRBV11-2	.	CASSLDGLATFNEQFF	TGTGCCAGCAGCTTAGACGGACTAGCAACCTTCAATGAGCAGTTCTTC
TRBJ1-4	TRBD1	TRBV10-3	.	CAIKGQGNEKLFF	TGTGCCATCAAGGGACAGGGCAATGAAAAACTGTTTTTT
TRBJ1-2	.	TRBV28	.	CASRLQGILGGYTF	TGTGCCAGCAGGCTACAGGGCATACTTGGCGGCTACACCTTC
TRBJ2-5	.	TRBV3-1/TRBV3-2	.	CASSQVAETQYF	TGTGCCAGCAGCCAAGTAGCTGAGACCCAGTACTTC
TRBJ2-5	TRBD1	TRBV6-5	.	CASSTGGQETQYF	TGTGCCAGCAGTACAGGGGGCCAAGAGACCCAGTACTTC
TRBJ2-7	.	TRBV10-2	.	CASRNFTGNKGYEQYF	TGCGCCAGCAGGAACTTCACAGGGAACAAGGGCTACGAGCAGTACTTC
TRBJ1-2	.	TRBV9	.	CASSVEPLGLYGYTF	TGTGCCAGCAGCGTAGAGCCCTTGGGCCTCTATGGCTACACCTTC
TRBJ2-4	.	TRBV5-3	.	CARSGQGQENIQYF	TGTGCCAGAAGCGGGCAGGGTCAAGAGAACATTCAGTACTTC
TRBJ1-5	TRBD1	TRBV29-1	.	CSVAGTGNANQPQHF	TGCAGCGTCGCCGGGACAGGGAACGCGAATCAGCCCCAGCATTTT
TRBJ1-2	TRBD1	TRBV5-4	.	CASSPRTGLDYGYTF	TGTGCCAGCAGCCCACGGACAGGGTTAGACTATGGCTACACCTTC
TRBJ2-3	TRBD2	TRBV11-2	.	CASSPRRGGGKHDTQYF	TGTGCCAGCAGCCCTCGGCGGGGGGGCGGCAAGCACGATACGCAGTATTTT
TRBJ2-2	.	TRBV24-1	.	CATRGLLAGELFF	TGTGCCACCAGGGGCCTCCTTGCCGGGGAGCTGTTTTTT
TRBJ2-3	.	TRBV29-1	.	CSSRVGDTQYF	TGCAGCTCCCGAGTAGGAGATACGCAGTATTTT
TRBJ2-7	.	TRBV3-1/TRBV3-2	.	CASSHSTGQPYEQYF	TGTGCCAGCAGCCATTCCACGGGGCAACCCTACGAGCAGTACTTC
TRBJ1-2	.	TRBV11-3	.	CASNTPPRTEGIYGYTF	TGTGCCAGCAACACACCACCCAGGACAGAGGGAATCTATGGCTACACCTTC
TRBJ2-7	TRBD2	TRBV6-7	.	CASSYSIGASGGSYEQYF	TGTGCCAGCAGTTACTCGATAGGGGCTAGCGGGGGATCCTACGAGCAGTACTTC